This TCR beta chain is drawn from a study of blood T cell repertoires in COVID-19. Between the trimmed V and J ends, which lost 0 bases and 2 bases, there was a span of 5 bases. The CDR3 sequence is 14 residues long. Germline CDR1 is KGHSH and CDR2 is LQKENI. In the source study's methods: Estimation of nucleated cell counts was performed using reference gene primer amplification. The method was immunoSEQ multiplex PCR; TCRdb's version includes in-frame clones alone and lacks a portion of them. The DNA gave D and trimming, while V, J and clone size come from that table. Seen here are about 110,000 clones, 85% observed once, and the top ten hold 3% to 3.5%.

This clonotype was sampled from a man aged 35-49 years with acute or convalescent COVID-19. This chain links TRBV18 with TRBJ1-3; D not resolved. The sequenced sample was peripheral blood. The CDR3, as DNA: TGTGCCAGCTCACCACCCCAGGCTGGAAACACCATATATTTT. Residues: CASSPPQAGNTIYF.